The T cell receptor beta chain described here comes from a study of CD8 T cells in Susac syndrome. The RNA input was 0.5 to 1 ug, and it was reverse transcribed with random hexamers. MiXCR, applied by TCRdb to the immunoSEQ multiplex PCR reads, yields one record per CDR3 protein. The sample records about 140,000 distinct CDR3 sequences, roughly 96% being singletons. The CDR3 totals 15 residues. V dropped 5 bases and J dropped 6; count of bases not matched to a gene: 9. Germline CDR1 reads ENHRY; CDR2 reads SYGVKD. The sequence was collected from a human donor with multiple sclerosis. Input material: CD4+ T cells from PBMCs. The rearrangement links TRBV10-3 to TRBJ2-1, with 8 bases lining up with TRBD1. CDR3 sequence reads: CAISNTGGQTNEQFF. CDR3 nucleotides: TGTGCCATCAGTAACACAGGGGGACAGACCAATGAGCAGTTCTTC.